This TCR beta chain was documented in a study of T cell repertoires in cytomegalovirus infection. For the study at large: Selected CMV epitopes included recently identified HLA-C-restricted ones as well as well-studied HLA-B-restricted ones. Public TCR beta signatures were indicative of both CMV infection and a matching HLA type. Study-level results: HLA-C-restricted TCR beta clonotypes specific for CMV led the ex vivo response. Frequencies of public TCR beta families were cumulated, and this identified carriers of CMV plus the relevant HLA.

This CDR3 has 17 residues. The ends were cut back, 1 base at V and 3 bases at J, with 13 bases in the middle. The germline CDR1 and CDR2 sequences are LGHNA and YSLEER. TCRdb passed the reads through MiXCR, listing each CDR3 protein once. The top ten clones hold around 15% of a sample with some 920,000 distinct CDR3 sequences, approximately 30% of them seen once. In the case of this clonotype: Its specificity is unknown.

Sequences were derived from cultured CD8+ T cells from PBMCs, sampled from culture after CMV antigen stimulation. This receptor was obtained from a human donor in good health (CMV status not recorded). Some clones in this sample may be carry-over from other donors' samples. The chain has TRBV4-3 and TRBJ2-6; the D gene is possibly TRBD2 (6 bases). The CDR3: CASSQGRAGYGANVLTF. The CDR3 DNA sequence: TGCGCCAGCAGCCAAGGAAGGGCGGGGTATGGGGCCAACGTCCTGACTTTC.